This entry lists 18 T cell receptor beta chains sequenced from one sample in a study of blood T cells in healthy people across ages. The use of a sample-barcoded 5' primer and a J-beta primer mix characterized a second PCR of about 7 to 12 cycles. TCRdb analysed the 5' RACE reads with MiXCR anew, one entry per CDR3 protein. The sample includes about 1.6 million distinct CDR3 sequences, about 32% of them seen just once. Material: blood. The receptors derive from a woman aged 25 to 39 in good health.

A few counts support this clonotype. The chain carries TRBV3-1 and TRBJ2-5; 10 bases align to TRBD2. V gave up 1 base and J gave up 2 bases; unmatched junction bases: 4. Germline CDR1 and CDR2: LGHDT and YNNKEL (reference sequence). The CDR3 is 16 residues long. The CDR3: CASSQGRTSGQETQYF. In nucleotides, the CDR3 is TGTGCCAGCAGCCAAGGACGGACTAGCGGACAAGAGACCCAGTACTTC.

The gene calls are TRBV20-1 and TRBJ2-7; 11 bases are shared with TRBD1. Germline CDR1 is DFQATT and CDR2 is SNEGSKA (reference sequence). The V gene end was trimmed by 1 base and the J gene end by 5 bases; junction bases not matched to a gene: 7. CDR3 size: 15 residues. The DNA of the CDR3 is TGCAGTGCTAGAGGGGACAGGGGGTTTTTCAACGAGCAGTACTTC. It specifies CSARGDRGFFNEQYF.

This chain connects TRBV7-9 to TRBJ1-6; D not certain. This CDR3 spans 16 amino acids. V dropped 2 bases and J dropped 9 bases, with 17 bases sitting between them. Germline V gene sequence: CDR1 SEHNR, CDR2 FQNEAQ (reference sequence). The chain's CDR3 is CASSLPVRQTSSPLHF. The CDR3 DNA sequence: TGTGCCAGCAGCTTACCTGTAAGACAAACGAGTTCACCCCTCCACTTT.

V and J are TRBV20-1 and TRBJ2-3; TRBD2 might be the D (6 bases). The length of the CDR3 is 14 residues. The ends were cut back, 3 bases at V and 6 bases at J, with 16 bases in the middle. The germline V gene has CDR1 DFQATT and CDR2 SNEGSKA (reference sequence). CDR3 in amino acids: CSARPPPGGDTQYF. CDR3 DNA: TGCAGTGCTAGGCCCCCCCCTGGGGGGGATACGCAGTATTTT.

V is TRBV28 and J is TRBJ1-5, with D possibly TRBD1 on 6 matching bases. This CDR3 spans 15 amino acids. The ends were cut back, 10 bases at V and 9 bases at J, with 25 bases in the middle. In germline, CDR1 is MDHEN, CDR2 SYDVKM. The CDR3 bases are TGTGCCACCAAAGGGGGGCAGGCAGGGTTGGGGCCCCAGCATTTT. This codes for CATKGGQAGLGPQHF.

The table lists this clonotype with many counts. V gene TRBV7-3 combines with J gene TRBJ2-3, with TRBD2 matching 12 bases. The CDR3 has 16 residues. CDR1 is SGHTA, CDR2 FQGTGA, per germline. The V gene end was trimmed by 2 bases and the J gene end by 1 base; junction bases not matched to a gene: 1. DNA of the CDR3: TGTGCCAGCAGCTTACGACTAGCGGGGGGCACAGATACGCAGTATTTT. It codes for CASSLRLAGGTDTQYF.

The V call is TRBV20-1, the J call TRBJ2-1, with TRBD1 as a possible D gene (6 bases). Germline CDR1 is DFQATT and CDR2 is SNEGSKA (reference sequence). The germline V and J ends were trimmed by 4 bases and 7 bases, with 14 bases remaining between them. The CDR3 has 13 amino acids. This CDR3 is CSAMYREWNEQFF. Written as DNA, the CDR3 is TGCAGTGCTATGTACAGGGAGTGGAATGAGCAGTTCTTC.

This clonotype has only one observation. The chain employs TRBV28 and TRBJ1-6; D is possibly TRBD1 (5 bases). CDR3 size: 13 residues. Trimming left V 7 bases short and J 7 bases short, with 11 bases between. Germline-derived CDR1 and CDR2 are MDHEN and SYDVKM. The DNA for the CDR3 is TGTGCCAGCACTAGGGGTCTAAATTCACCCCTCCACTTT. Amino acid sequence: CASTRGLNSPLHF. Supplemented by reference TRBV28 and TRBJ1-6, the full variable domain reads DVKVTQSSRYLVKRTGEKVFLECVQDMDHENMFWYRQDPGLGLRLIYFSYDVKMKEKGDIPEGYSVSREKKERFSLILESASTNQTSMYLCASTRGLNSPLHFGNGTRLTVT.

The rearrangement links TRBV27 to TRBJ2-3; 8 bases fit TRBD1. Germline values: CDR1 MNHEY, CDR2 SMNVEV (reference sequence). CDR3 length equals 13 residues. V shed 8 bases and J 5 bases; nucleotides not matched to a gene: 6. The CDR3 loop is CASEGQGRDTQYF. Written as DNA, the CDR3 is TGTGCCAGCGAAGGACAGGGAAGAGATACGCAGTATTTT.

Written as DNA, the CDR3 is TGTGCCAGCACCCTAGCGGGGGCATACAATGAGCAGTTCTTC. It encodes CASTLAGAYNEQFF. This chain uses TRBV28 with TRBJ2-1, with 10 nucleotides matching TRBD2. From germline, CDR1 is MDHEN and CDR2 SYDVKM. The CDR3 length is 14 residues. Trimming took 7 bases from V and 4 from J; bases not matched to a gene: 4.

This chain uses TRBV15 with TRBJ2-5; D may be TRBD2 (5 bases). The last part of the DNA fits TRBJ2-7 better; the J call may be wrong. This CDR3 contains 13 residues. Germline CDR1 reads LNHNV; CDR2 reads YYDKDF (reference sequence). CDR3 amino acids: CATSRAPEGEQYF. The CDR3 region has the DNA TGTGCCACCAGCAGGGCTCCCGAGGGCGAGCAGTACTTC.

As DNA, the CDR3 is TGCAGTGCTAGAGAAACCGGGACAGCGATCTACGAGCAGTACTTC. Translating it yields CSARETGTAIYEQYF. The chain employs TRBV20-1 and TRBJ2-7, with 7 bases matching TRBD1. J was trimmed by 3 bases and V by 0 bases; bases with no gene match: 8. The CDR3 sequence is 15 residues long. CDR1 and CDR2 from the germline V gene are DFQATT and SNEGSKA (reference sequence).

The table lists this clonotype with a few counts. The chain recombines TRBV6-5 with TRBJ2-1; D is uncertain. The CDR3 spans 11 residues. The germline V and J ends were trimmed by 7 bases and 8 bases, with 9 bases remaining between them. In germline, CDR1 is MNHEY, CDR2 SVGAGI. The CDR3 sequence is CASTSHHEQFF. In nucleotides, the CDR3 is TGTGCCAGCACGTCCCACCATGAGCAGTTCTTC.

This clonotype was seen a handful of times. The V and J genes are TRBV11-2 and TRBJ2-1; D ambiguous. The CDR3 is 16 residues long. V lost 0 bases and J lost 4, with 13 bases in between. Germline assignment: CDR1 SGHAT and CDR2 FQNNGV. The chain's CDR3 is CASSLERYGSYNEQFF. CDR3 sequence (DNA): TGTGCCAGCAGCTTAGAAAGGTATGGCAGTTACAATGAGCAGTTCTTC.

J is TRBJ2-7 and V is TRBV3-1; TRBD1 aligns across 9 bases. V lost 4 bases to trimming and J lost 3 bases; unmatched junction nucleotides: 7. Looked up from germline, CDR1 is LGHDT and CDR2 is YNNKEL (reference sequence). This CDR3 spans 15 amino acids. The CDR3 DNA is TGTGCCAGCAGCCGATGGGGACAGGGAGGCTACGAGCAGTACTTC. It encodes CASSRWGQGGYEQYF.

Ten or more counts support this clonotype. As DNA, the CDR3 is TGCAGTGCTAGAGGGCAGTACAATGAGCAGTTCTTC. Its protein product is CSARGQYNEQFF. The V gene is TRBV20-1, the J gene TRBJ2-1, with unresolved D. V lost 1 base to trimming and J lost 4 bases, with 5 bases between them. Looked up from germline, CDR1 is DFQATT and CDR2 is SNEGSKA (reference sequence). This CDR3 has 12 amino acids.

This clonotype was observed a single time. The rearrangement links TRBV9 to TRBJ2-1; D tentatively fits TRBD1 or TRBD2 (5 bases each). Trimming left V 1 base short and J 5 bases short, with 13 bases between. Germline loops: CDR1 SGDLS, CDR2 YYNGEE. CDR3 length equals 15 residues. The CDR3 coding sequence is TGTGCCAGCAGCGTATCCGGGGCAGTCAACAATGAGCAGTTCTTC. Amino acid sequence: CASSVSGAVNNEQFF.

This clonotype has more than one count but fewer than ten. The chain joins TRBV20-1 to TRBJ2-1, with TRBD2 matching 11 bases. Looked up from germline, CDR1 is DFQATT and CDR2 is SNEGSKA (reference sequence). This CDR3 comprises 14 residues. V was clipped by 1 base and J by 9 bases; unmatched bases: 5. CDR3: CSARVPGTSGEQFF. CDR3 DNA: TGCAGTGCTAGAGTGCCCGGGACTAGCGGTGAGCAGTTCTTC.